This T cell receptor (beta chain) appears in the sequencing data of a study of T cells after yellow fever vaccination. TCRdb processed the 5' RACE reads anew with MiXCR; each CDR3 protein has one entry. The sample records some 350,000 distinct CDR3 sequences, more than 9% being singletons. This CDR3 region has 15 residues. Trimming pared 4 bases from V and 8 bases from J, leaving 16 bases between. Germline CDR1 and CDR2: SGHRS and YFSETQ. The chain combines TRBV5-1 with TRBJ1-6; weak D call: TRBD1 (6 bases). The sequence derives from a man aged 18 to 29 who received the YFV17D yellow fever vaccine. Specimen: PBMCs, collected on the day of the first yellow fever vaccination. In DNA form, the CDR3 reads TGCGCCAGCAGCGTAATGACAGGTTTTGATTCACCCCTCCACTTT. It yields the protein CASSVMTGFDSPLHF.